This T cell receptor beta chain was recovered during a study of post-analysis software for immune sequencing data. Overall study context: Secondary progressive, relapsing-remitting and progressive-relapsing multiple sclerosis were among the included disease courses. General study points: Samples from one preparation batch, clustered by F measure, grouped strongly together. Relative to controls, patients had 4 or 5 TRBV segments at higher frequency, with TRBV5-6, TRBV5-1 and TRBV20-1 among these. There was significantly lower normalized Chao1 diversity in multiple sclerosis patients than in controls.

This CDR3 has 15 amino acids. Germline loops: CDR1 MGHRA, CDR2 YSYEKL. With V trimmed by 2 bases and J by 2 bases, 6 bases remained unmatched. This clonotype has more than one count but fewer than ten. Its antigen remains unknown. Prepared TCR beta cDNA libraries contained unique molecular identifiers. T cells numbering roughly 0.85 to 11 million gave rise to some 520,000 cDNA molecules. Using its own MiXCR run on the PCR reads, TCRdb lists one record per CDR3 protein. Of more than 450,000 distinct CDR3 sequences listed, roughly 45% are singletons. The J gene is TRBJ2-7, the V gene TRBV4-1, with 7 bases aligning to TRBD1. This receptor was obtained from a girl under 18 with multiple sclerosis. Input material: blood. The CDR3 loop is CASSQFRDSTYEQYF. Written as DNA, the CDR3 is TGCGCCAGCAGCCAATTCCGGGACAGCACCTACGAGCAGTACTTC.